These T cell receptor beta chains were read from a single sample in a study of blood T cell repertoires in COVID-19. The repertoire was sequenced with immunoSEQ multiplex PCR; TCRdb's copy has only in-frame clones and lacks some. The table records just under 250,000 clones, approximately 90% of them present only once. The sequencing sample was made of PBMCs or T cells enriched from blood (not recorded which). The receptors originated from a young woman who had recovered from COVID-19. CDR3s include the opening cysteine and the closing phenylalanine or tryptophan. D genes are given only for firm matches. Size values are once, few and many counts, or a class for expanded clones, and some rows have none.

TRBD1	TRBV30	TRBJ1-5	-	CAWNRGLSNQPQHF	TGTGCCTGGAATAGGGGGCTGAGCAATCAGCCCCAGCATTTT
TRBD1	TRBV18	TRBJ1-2	-	CASSPGFLDRGFKDYGYTF	TGTGCCAGCTCACCAGGTTTCCTGGACAGGGGATTTAAGGACTATGGCTACACCTTC
-	TRBV2	TRBJ1-1	once	CASKGDGNTEAFF	TGTGCCAGCAAGGGGGACGGGAACACTGAAGCTTTCTTT
TRBD1	TRBV19	TRBJ1-1	-	CASNNRQGVTEAFF	TGTGCCAGTAACAACCGACAGGGTGTCACTGAAGCTTTCTTT
-	TRBV6-2/TRBV6-3	TRBJ2-7	few	CASSYRGFGNEQYF	TGTGCCAGCAGTTACAGGGGGTTCGGGAACGAGCAGTACTTC
-	TRBV7-9	TRBJ1-2	-	CASSQPLGPGVYGYTF	TGTGCCAGCAGCCAACCGTTGGGCCCGGGGGTCTATGGCTACACCTTC
TRBD1	TRBV4-1	TRBJ1-5	once	CASSLKGQGVSQPQHF	TGCGCCAGCAGCCTTAAGGGACAGGGGGTCTCTCAGCCCCAGCATTTT
-	TRBV7-2	TRBJ2-3	-	CASSLAHTDTQYF	TGTGCCAGCAGCTTAGCCCACACAGATACGCAGTATTTT
TRBD2	TRBV28	TRBJ2-5	-	CASTTRTSGIETQYF	TGTGCCAGCACAACGAGGACTAGCGGGATAGAGACCCAGTACTTC
TRBD1	TRBV19	TRBJ1-1	-	CASRAKGQGKTFF	TGTGCCAGTAGGGCTAAGGGACAGGGTAAGACTTTCTTT
-	TRBV11-2	TRBJ2-1	-	CASSPFTSGFRQFF	TGTGCCAGCAGCCCCTTTACGTCGGGGTTTCGGCAGTTCTTC
-	TRBV11-2	TRBJ1-2	-	CASSLGQATYYGYTF	TGTGCCAGCAGCTTGGGTCAGGCCACCTACTATGGCTACACCTTC
TRBD2	TRBV9	TRBJ2-7	-	CASSPREGSSSYEQYF	TGTGCCAGCAGCCCCCGGGAGGGATCCAGCTCCTACGAGCAGTACTTC
TRBD1	TRBV2	TRBJ1-4	-	CASSPQGVPNEKLFF	TGTGCCAGCAGTCCACAGGGGGTTCCTAATGAAAAACTGTTTTTT
TRBD1	TRBV11-2	TRBJ2-5	-	CASSSRDRGETQYF	TGTGCCAGCAGCTCAAGGGACAGGGGGGAGACCCAGTACTTC
-	TRBV5-1	TRBJ1-3	-	CASSLDYGNTIYF	TGCGCCAGCAGCTTGGACTATGGAAACACCATATATTTT
TRBD1	TRBV5-6	TRBJ1-5	-	CASSLGTGGQPQHF	TGTGCCAGCAGCCTCGGGACAGGGGGCCAGCCCCAGCATTTT
-	TRBV5-1	TRBJ2-1	-	CASSLSRSNEQFF	TGCGCCAGCAGCTTGAGCAGGTCCAATGAGCAGTTCTTC
-	TRBV28	TRBJ2-1	-	CASSLVAANNEQFF	TGTGCCAGCAGTTTAGTCGCCGCTAACAATGAGCAGTTCTTC
-	TRBV12-3/TRBV12-4	TRBJ1-1	-	CASSFAVNTEAFF	TGTGCCAGCAGTTTCGCAGTGAACACTGAAGCTTTCTTT
TRBD1	TRBV24-1	TRBJ1-2	-	CATSEPHGTGASPLYGYTF	TGTGCCACCAGTGAGCCCCACGGGACAGGGGCTTCCCCCCTCTATGGCTACACCTTC
-	TRBV2	TRBJ2-7	-	CASSRDTTYEQYF	TGTGCCAGCAGCCGGGACACCACTTACGAGCAGTACTTC
TRBD2	TRBV5-4	TRBJ2-5	-	CASSPGGAGGQETQYF	TGTGCCAGCAGCCCGGGAGGGGCGGGAGGGCAAGAGACCCAGTACTTC
-	TRBV20-1	TRBJ1-2	-	CSAREEGGYTF	TGCAGTGCTAGGGAGGAGGGAGGCTACACCTTC
TRBD2	TRBV4-1	TRBJ2-7	-	CASSQESGTSGLYEQYF	TGCGCCAGCAGCCAAGAGTCTGGGACTAGCGGACTCTACGAGCAGTACTTC
-	TRBV4-1	TRBJ1-2	-	CASSRKPRQYGYTF	TGCGCCAGCAGCCGGAAGCCCAGACAGTATGGCTACACCTTC
-	TRBV7-2	TRBJ1-1	-	CATGPDRPIISNTEAFF	TGTGCCACGGGACCCGACAGGCCGATAATTTCGAACACTGAAGCTTTCTTT
-	TRBV28	TRBJ2-6	few	CASSTTDQTASGANVLTF	TGTGCCAGCAGTACTACGGATCAGACCGCTTCTGGGGCCAACGTCCTGACTTTC
TRBD1	TRBV4-2	TRBJ2-2	-	CASSQGGQGASNTGELFF	TGTGCCAGCAGCCAAGGCGGACAGGGCGCTTCGAACACCGGGGAGCTGTTTTTT
-	TRBV6-2/TRBV6-3	TRBJ1-1	-	CASSPQGNTEAFF	TGTGCCAGCAGTCCCCAGGGGAACACTGAAGCTTTCTTT
-	TRBV6-5	TRBJ2-7	-	CASGSTSYEQYF	TGTGCCAGCGGGAGCACCTCCTACGAGCAGTACTTC
-	TRBV6-2/TRBV6-3	TRBJ1-6	-	CASSLNQDYSPLHF	TGTGCCAGCAGCCTAAACCAGGATTATTCACCCCTCCACTTT
-	TRBV7-2	TRBJ2-3	-	CASSDRFGTDTQYF	TGTGCCAGCTCCGACAGGTTTGGCACAGATACGCAGTATTTT
TRBD1	TRBV7-2	TRBJ1-1	-	CASSLWDRLGSFF	TGTGCCAGCAGCTTATGGGACAGACTTGGGTCTTTCTTT
TRBD1	TRBV4-3	TRBJ1-4	-	CASSQEFGGQANEKLFF	TGCGCCAGCAGCCAAGAATTCGGGGGACAGGCTAATGAAAAACTGTTTTTT
-	TRBV19	TRBJ1-5	-	CASSMAQTNQPQHF	TGTGCCAGTAGTATGGCACAGACAAATCAGCCCCAGCATTTT
-	TRBV7-9	TRBJ1-2	-	CASSLGSTWGYTF	TGTGCCAGCAGCTTAGGGAGTACCTGGGGCTACACCTTC
-	TRBV30	TRBJ1-6	-	CAWTPPGVSPLHF	TGTGCCTGGACCCCCCCAGGGGTTTCACCCCTCCACTTT
TRBD2	TRBV5-1	TRBJ2-1	once	CASSLSSSGTVNEQFF	TGCGCCAGCAGCTTATCTTCTAGCGGCACAGTCAATGAGCAGTTCTTC
-	TRBV10-3	TRBJ1-5	few	CAISTGLTGDQPQHF	TGTGCCATCAGTACAGGGTTGACCGGCGATCAGCCCCAGCATTTT
TRBD1	TRBV11-2	TRBJ1-5	few	CASSLGQADNQPQHF	TGTGCCAGCAGCCTGGGACAGGCTGACAATCAGCCCCAGCATTTT
-	TRBV4-2	TRBJ1-2	-	CASSQGAFFVGQRTYGYTF	TGTGCCAGCAGCCAAGGCGCTTTTTTCGTCGGACAGAGAACCTATGGCTACACCTTC
-	TRBV7-6	TRBJ2-2	-	CASSPAGPDGELFF	TGTGCCAGCAGCCCAGCGGGCCCCGACGGGGAGCTGTTTTTT
-	TRBV29-1	TRBJ1-2	-	CSVEIQGHYGYTF	TGCAGCGTTGAAATTCAGGGTCACTATGGCTACACCTTC
TRBD1	TRBV3-1/TRBV3-2	TRBJ1-3	-	CASSQRDRGNTIYF	TGTGCCAGCAGCCAGCGGGACAGGGGCAACACCATATATTTT
-	TRBV5-1	TRBJ1-1	-	CASRSEQGNTEAFF	TGCGCCAGCAGAAGTGAGCAGGGGAACACTGAAGCTTTCTTT
-	TRBV6-5	TRBJ1-2	-	CASSYLRGNYGYTF	TGTGCCAGCAGTTACTTGAGGGGGAACTATGGCTACACCTTC
TRBD2	TRBV4-3	TRBJ2-1	-	CASSQDEPGTSGRNEQFF	TGCGCCAGCAGCCAAGATGAACCGGGAACTAGCGGGAGAAATGAGCAGTTCTTC
-	TRBV24-1	TRBJ2-5	-	CATSDSLRAGEETQYF	TGTGCCACCAGTGACTCGCTCCGGGCCGGGGAAGAGACCCAGTACTTC
TRBD1	TRBV7-3	TRBJ2-5	-	CASSTGQGRGETQYF	TGTGCCAGCAGCACCGGACAGGGCAGAGGAGAGACCCAGTACTTC
-	TRBV27	TRBJ1-2	-	CASRGGRDGYTF	TGTGCCAGCAGGGGGGGGCGGGATGGCTACACCTTC
-	TRBV11-2	TRBJ1-2	-	CASSLGFRTANYGYTF	TGTGCCAGCAGCTTAGGGTTCAGGACAGCTAACTATGGCTACACCTTC
TRBD1	TRBV7-9	TRBJ1-2	-	CASRLQGAEDYTF	TGTGCCAGCAGGCTCCAGGGGGCTGAGGATTACACCTTC
TRBD2	TRBV11-2	TRBJ2-5	-	CASSSVAGAQETQYF	TGTGCCAGCAGCTCCGTAGCGGGGGCACAAGAGACCCAGTACTTC